This entry lists 11 T cell receptor beta chains sequenced from one sample in a study of blood T cell repertoires in COVID-19. The repertoire was sequenced with immunoSEQ multiplex PCR; TCRdb's copy has only in-frame clones and lacks some. Among about 200,000 clones listed, about four fifths were seen once. The sample was peripheral blood. These receptors originate from a woman between 40 and 55 years old with active or convalescent COVID-19.

The chain is built from TRBV20-1 and TRBJ1-6; 7 bases agree with TRBD1. CDR1 is DFQATT, CDR2 SNEGSKA, per germline (reference sequence). This CDR3 has 19 residues. After removal of 3 bases from V and 0 bases from J, the junction contained 14 bases not matched to a gene. DNA for the CDR3: TGCAGTGCTAGTGTCCGGACAGGTCATCCTAGCTCCTATAATTCACCCCTCCACTTT. It yields the protein CSASVRTGHPSSYNSPLHF.

This clone was picked up a small number of times. The rearrangement links TRBV6-2 or TRBV6-3 to TRBJ2-7; TRBD1 matches at 7 bases. Germline V gene sequence: CDR1 MNHEY, CDR2 SVGEGT. J was trimmed by 1 base and V by 1 base; bases with no gene match: 4. The CDR3 consists of 15 residues. In DNA form, the CDR3 reads TGTGCCAGCAGTTACTTTATGGGACAGTCCTACGAGCAGTACTTC. As protein: CASSYFMGQSYEQYF.

The genes are TRBV30 and TRBJ1-4; D uncertain. Per germline, CDR1 GTSNPN and CDR2 SVGIG (reference sequence). V lost 3 bases and J 0 bases, leaving 14 bases between the germline ends. This CDR3 is 16 amino acids long. The CDR3 DNA reads TGTGCCTGGAGCGGGAGAGCCCCTTCAACTAATGAAAAACTGTTTTTT. It specifies CAWSGRAPSTNEKLFF.

The genes are TRBV7-8 and TRBJ1-3; the match to TRBD1 covers 10 bases. V trimming: 5 bases; J trimming: 3 bases; junction bases outside the gene matches: 16. The CDR3 consists of 19 residues. Germline CDR1 reads SGHVS; CDR2 reads FQNEAQ. The chain's CDR3 is CASSPFIRDRGSFGNTIYF. CDR3 DNA sequence: TGTGCCAGCAGCCCCTTTATCCGGGACAGGGGTAGTTTTGGAAACACCATATATTTT.

The genes are TRBV24-1 and TRBJ2-3; D uncertain. Trimming pared 6 bases from V and 1 base from J, leaving 7 bases between. Germline V gene sequence: CDR1 KGHDR, CDR2 SFDVKD. The CDR3 is 13 residues long. In DNA, the CDR3 is TGTGCCACCAGTTCGGTCCGCACAGATACGCAGTATTTT. As protein: CATSSVRTDTQYF.

The chain combines TRBV28 with TRBJ1-6; 7 bases are a match to TRBD1. Losses at the gene ends were 5 bases for V and 10 bases for J; bases not matched to a gene: 8. This CDR3 spans 14 amino acids. Germline lookup yields CDR1 MDHEN and CDR2 SYDVKM. Here the CDR3 DNA reads TGTGCCAGCAGTCTAGGGGGCGTTATGTCACCCCTCCACTTT. Amino acids: CASSLGGVMSPLHF.

J is TRBJ1-4 and V is TRBV2, with 7 bases identical to TRBD1. V lost 6 bases, J lost 3 bases, and 4 bases stayed unmatched. CDR1 is SNHLY, CDR2 FYNNEI, per germline. The CDR3 has 14 residues. The chain's CDR3 is CASRGTGANEKLFF. The CDR3 nucleotides read TGTGCCAGCAGGGGCACAGGGGCTAATGAAAAACTGTTTTTT.

The chain combines TRBV19 with TRBJ2-3, with D possibly matching TRBD1 (5 bases). This CDR3 spans 15 amino acids. Germline assignment: CDR1 LNHDA and CDR2 SQIVND (reference sequence). V lost 6 bases to trimming and J lost 2 bases, with 15 bases between them. The CDR3 protein is CASSRTPNPTDTQYF. DNA of the CDR3: TGTGCCAGTAGCCGGACACCTAATCCCACAGATACGCAGTATTTT. Full variable domain (rest looked up from reference TRBV19 and TRBJ2-3): DGGITQSPKYLFRKEGQNVTLSCEQNLNHDAMYWYRQDPGQGLRLIYYSQIVNDFQKGDIAEGYSVSREKKESFPLTVTSAQKNPTAFYLCASSRTPNPTDTQYFGPGTRLTVL.

The V and J genes are TRBV2 and TRBJ1-3; no clear D. The CDR3 totals 18 residues. Germline values: CDR1 SNHLY, CDR2 FYNNEI. V lost 1 base and J lost 0, with 16 bases in between. CDR3 sequence reads: CASSEGPLRGSSGNTIYF. Here the CDR3 DNA reads TGTGCCAGCAGTGAAGGACCACTCCGGGGAAGCTCTGGAAACACCATATATTTT.

V gene TRBV4-1 combines with J gene TRBJ1-2; no clear D gene. The CDR3 sequence is 14 residues long. The germline gives CDR1 MGHRA, CDR2 YSYEKL. V was trimmed by 0 bases and J by 8 bases, leaving 13 bases between them. The CDR3 region is CASSQDREGGGYTF. The CDR3 DNA is TGCGCCAGCAGCCAAGATCGGGAGGGAGGCGGCTACACCTTC.

V gene TRBV4-1 combines with J gene TRBJ1-1; 7 positions agree with TRBD1. This CDR3 has 15 amino acids. The junction had 7 bases not matched to a gene; V was cut back by 3 bases and J by 3 bases. Germline CDR1 is MGHRA and CDR2 is YSYEKL. The CDR3 nucleotides are TGCGCCAGCAGCCAGTGGCCGGACAGGTACACTGAAGCTTTCTTT. Protein: CASSQWPDRYTEAFF.